This entry describes one TCR beta chain. The germline CDR1 and CDR2 sequences are SEHNR and FQNEAQ (reference sequence). Trimming shortened V by 5 bases and J by 3 bases, and 6 bases separated the two germline ends. CDR3 length: 12 residues. This entry comes from a study of blood T cell repertoires in COVID-19. Study as a whole: The United States, Italy and Spain were the sources of the acute and convalescent COVID-19 samples. Sources were T cells, B-cell-depleted T cells, or PBMCs; the material itself was cDNA or gDNA.

Source study methods: How many nucleated cells were present was estimated from reference gene primer amplification. Clones were sequenced by immunoSEQ multiplex PCR, and TCRdb holds only the in-frame ones, with some missing. That table gives V, J and clone size, and the DNA gave D and trimming. The table records some 210,000 clones, approximately 91% of them present only once. Sequencing input: peripheral blood. This receptor was taken from a man aged 60-69 years who had recovered from COVID-19. V is TRBV7-9 and J is TRBJ2-3; no definite D call. Written as DNA, the CDR3 is TGTGCCAGCAGCCAGTTGACAGATACGCAGTATTTT. This gives the protein CASSQLTDTQYF.